The TCR beta chain described here comes from a study of CD8+CD57+ T cells in acquired aplastic anemia. V lost 5 bases and J lost 6, with 19 bases in between. The CDR3 runs 15 residues. CDR1 is SGHTA, CDR2 FQGNSA, per germline. For CDR3 and TCR beta VDJ profiling, genomic DNA was the template used. TCRdb re-analysed the reads in MiXCR, keeping a single row per CDR3 protein. Here the sample spans 150,000 to 200,000 distinct CDR3 sequences, 55% to 70% being singletons. Sequenced sample: sorted CD4+, CD8+, or CD8+CD57+ T cells (not recorded which) from PBMCs. This clonotype was obtained from a human donor in good health. The chain employs TRBV7-2 and TRBJ1-2; possibly TRBD1 for D (6 bases). CDR3 in amino acids: CASSPRISGADGYTF. The DNA for the CDR3 is TGTGCCAGCAGCCCTAGGATATCAGGGGCTGATGGCTACACCTTC.